This T cell receptor (beta chain) was sequenced for a study of blood T cell repertoires in COVID-19 (dated by TCRdb to about 2020). Regarding the study in general: Samples covering the acute and convalescent phases of COVID-19 were provided by collaborators in the United States, Italy and Spain. The material from the prospective study consisted of cDNA or gDNA derived from T cells, B-cell-depleted T cells, or PBMCs. Deeply sampled blood TCRbeta repertoires from subjects exposed to, actively infected with, or recovered from COVID-19 were included in the dataset. The repertoires were released in a freely available public database intended as a resource for research on the immune response to SARS-CoV-2. The samples were drawn from the first 160 participants of the ongoing ImmuneRACE study and from some 1,300 subjects provided by 6 global collaborators. Sample metadata almost always included a de-identified subject ID, COVID-19 status, age in years and sex. HLA class I and class II types, where available, came from metadata supplied by the sample provider rather than from assay-based typing. Overall study results and their limits: How much clinical and demographic metadata was included differed by source and by participant, and the metadata was provided uncurated.

Each collaborating institution followed its own protocols to collect whole blood in K2EDTA tubes. For TCRbeta analysis, collaborators shipped samples in one of three forms: frozen whole blood, isolated PBMCs, or DNA extracted from either of those sample types. TCRbeta CDR3 regions were amplified from genomic DNA using the immunoSEQ Assay, a bias-controlled multiplex PCR. From the authors' description of their analysis: The number of nucleated cells in each sample was estimated from the amplification of reference gene primers within the assay. Sequence reads were collapsed and filtered to measure the absolute abundance of every unique TCRbeta CDR3 rearrangement. Productive Simpson clonality was computed per sample as the square root of Simpson's diversity index over productive rearrangements. The table comes from immuneACCESS by way of TCRdb, which keeps in-frame sequences with V and J called. Part of the clones is missing from these tables; in studies checked, under half for an unresolved V gene and the rest for unknown reasons. V, J and clone size reflect that table, while D and trimming were determined from the DNA. The sample profile shows about 170,000 clones; approximately 84% of them were found once. Jointly, the top ten make up roughly an eighth of the sample.

As regards this clone: Its target antigen remains unknown. Base-call qualities are not available, and no considerably larger clone is one nucleotide away.

The CDR3 covers 16 residues, taking in both the cysteine and the phenylalanine. This entry keeps only the CDR3 DNA: 48 bases, framed from base 1. CDR1 and CDR2 were assigned from the germline V gene (reference sequence) as LNHDA and SQIVND. A distance of 11 bases separates the germline ends of V and J, which lose 0 bases and 0 bases respectively. The chain is made from TRBV19 and TRBJ1-2, with no D gene named confidently. The receptor was derived from a man aged 18-30 years with active or convalescent COVID-19. Material for sequencing was peripheral blood. The CDR3 reads CASSIDSRGANYGYTF. The DNA reads as follows: TGTGCCAGTAGTATAGATTCGCGAGGAGCTAACTATGGCTACACCTTC. Supplemented by the reference TRBV19 and TRBJ1-2 proteins around the CDR3, the complete variable domain is DGGITQSPKYLFRKEGQNVTLSCEQNLNHDAMYWYRQDPGQGLRLIYYSQIVNDFQKGDIAEGYSVSREKKESFPLTVTSAQKNPTAFYLCASSIDSRGANYGYTFGSGTRLTVV.